The T cell receptor (beta chain) described here comes from a study of T cell clonality in common variable immunodeficiency. TCRdb keeps only in-frame clones here, not all; method: immunoSEQ multiplex PCR. The specimen gives about 7,300 clones without singletons; the ten biggest hold 22%. Study-wide results and limits: Shared TCRbeta clones were fewer between CVID subjects than controls. Compared with healthy controls, CVID subjects showed increased TCRbeta clonality, mostly in about a third. Reportedly, TCR beta sequences from common variable immunodeficiency showed fewer deletions and N-nucleotide insertions.

The junction had 8 bases not matched to a gene; V was cut back by 7 bases and J by 8 bases. This CDR3 contains 13 residues. Germline assignment: CDR1 LNHDA and CDR2 SQIVND (reference sequence). This clone has at least ten counts. Its antigen is unidentified. The CDR3 end is not reached by the read, which stops 3 residues before it; the germline J gene fills it in. CVID subjects had received replacement immunoglobulin for at least one year. This receptor was identified in a human donor with common variable immunodeficiency. What was sequenced was peripheral blood mononuclear cells. The rearrangement joins TRBV19 to TRBJ2-1; TRBD2 agrees at 7 bases. The chain's CDR3 is CASKRDFGDEQFF. The CDR3 bases that were read are TGTGCCAGTAAGCGGGACTTCGGCGATGAG.